The TCR beta chain under discussion was sequenced for a study of cytomegalovirus exposure and HLA in healthy donors. CDR3 size: 13 residues. The V gene lost 8 bases and the J gene lost 5 bases, with 19 bases spanning the gap. Germline values: CDR1 SQVTM, CDR2 ANQGSEA. Study-wide results and limits: Reports credit the classifier with highly specific, highly sensitive diagnosis of cytomegalovirus status. In a later analysis, a missense DCLRE1C variant was linked to TCR beta V- and J-gene trimming.

The PCR made use of 60 Vbeta and 13 Jbeta primers. Produced via immunoSEQ multiplex PCR; TCRdb's table is partial and in-frame only. The sample has 120,000 or so clones; roughly 78% are singletons. This clone appeared a single time. Its antigen is undetermined. The clonotype was recovered from a man aged 25-45 years in good health and CMV-seronegative. J is TRBJ2-7 and V is TRBV29-1; D might be TRBD1 (5 bases). Sequenced sample: PBMCs. CDR3 in DNA: TGCAGCATCTGGACACCCCGGTACAACGAGCAGTACTTC. This translates into CSIWTPRYNEQYF.